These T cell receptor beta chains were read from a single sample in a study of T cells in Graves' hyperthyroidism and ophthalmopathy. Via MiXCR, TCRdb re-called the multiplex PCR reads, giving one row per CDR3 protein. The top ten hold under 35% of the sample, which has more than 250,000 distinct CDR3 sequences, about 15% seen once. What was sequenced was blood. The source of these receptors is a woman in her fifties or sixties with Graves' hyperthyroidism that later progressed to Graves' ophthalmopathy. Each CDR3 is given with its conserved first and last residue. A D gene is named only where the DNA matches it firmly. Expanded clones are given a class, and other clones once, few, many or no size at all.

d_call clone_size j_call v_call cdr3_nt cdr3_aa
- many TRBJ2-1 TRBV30 TGTGCCTGGAGCTCAACGGTGGGTGCGGTCGGTGAGCAGTTCTTC CAWSSTVGAVGEQFF
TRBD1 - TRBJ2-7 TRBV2 TGTGCCAGCAGTGCACCCGGGACAGGCTCCTACGAGCAGTACTTC CASSAPGTGSYEQYF
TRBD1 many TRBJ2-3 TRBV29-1 TGCAGCGTTGATCAGCCTTGGACAGGGATAAGCACAGATACGCAGTATTTT CSVDQPWTGISTDTQYF
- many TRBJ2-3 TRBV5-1 TGCGCCAGCACCCTCCCCGAGGGAGATACGCAGTATTTT CASTLPEGDTQYF
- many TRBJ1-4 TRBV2 TGTGCCAATAGACAGGAGATAAATGAAAAACTGTTTTTT CANRQEINEKLFF
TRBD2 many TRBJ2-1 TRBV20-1 TGCAGTGCTAGAGATCCAGGACTAGCGGGAAGGTACAATGAGCAGTTCTTC CSARDPGLAGRYNEQFF
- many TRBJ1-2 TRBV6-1 TGTGCCAGCAAAACCGGGACAAACTATGGCTACACCTTC CASKTGTNYGYTF
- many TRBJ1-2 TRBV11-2 TGTGCCAGCAGCTTACGGAGGCGGGGGGGTGCCTATGGCTACACCTTC CASSLRRRGGAYGYTF
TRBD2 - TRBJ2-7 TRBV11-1 TGTGCCAGCAGCTTAGTGGCTAGCGGGAGAGGAGAGCAGTACTTC CASSLVASGRGEQYF
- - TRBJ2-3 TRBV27 TGTGCCAGCAGTTTATGGTTGGCAGATACGCAGTATTTT CASSLWLADTQYF
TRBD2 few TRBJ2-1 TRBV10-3 TGTGCCATCAGCCCGACCGGACTAGCGGGGGGGAGCTCCTACAATGAGCAGTTCTTC CAISPTGLAGGSSYNEQFF
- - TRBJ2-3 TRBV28 TGTGCCAGCAGTTTATTAGGGGAAACAGATACGCAGTATTTT CASSLLGETDTQYF
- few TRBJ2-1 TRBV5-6 TGTGCCAGCAGCTTTGGGGGAAGCGGCCGAGGAGATGAGCAGTTCTTC CASSFGGSGRGDEQFF
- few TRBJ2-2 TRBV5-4 TGTGCCAGCAGAACCGGGACCCAGAACACCGGGGAGCTGTTTTTT CASRTGTQNTGELFF
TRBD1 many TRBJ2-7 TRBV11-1 TGTGCCAGCAGCTTTTACGGGACAGGGTACTACGAGCAGTACTTC CASSFYGTGYYEQYF
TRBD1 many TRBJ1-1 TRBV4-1 TGCGCCAGCAGCCTAGTGGACAGGGGGACTCCCACTGAAGCTTTCTTT CASSLVDRGTPTEAFF
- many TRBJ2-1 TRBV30 TGTGCCCTAACGGGTCTGCGGAGCTCCTACAATGAGCAGTTCTTC CALTGLRSSYNEQFF
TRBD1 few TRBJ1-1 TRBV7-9 TGTGCCAGCAGCCTGACCCCCGGACAGGGTTTAAACACTGAAGCTTTCTTT CASSLTPGQGLNTEAFF
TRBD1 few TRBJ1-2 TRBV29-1 TGCAGCGTTGAAGACGTGACAGGGAACTATGGCTACACCTTC CSVEDVTGNYGYTF
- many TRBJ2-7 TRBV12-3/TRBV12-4 TGTGCCAGCAGCCCGGGGCCCGGAACTATGGGATCCTACGAGCAGTACTTC CASSPGPGTMGSYEQYF
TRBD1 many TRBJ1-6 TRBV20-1 TGCAGTGCTAGAGATGGGACAGGGGGATCCCCCCTCCACTTT CSARDGTGGSPLHF
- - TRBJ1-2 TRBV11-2 TGTGCCAGCAGCTCCAAACCCTGGGAGGGGGAGTATGGCTACACCTTC CASSSKPWEGEYGYTF
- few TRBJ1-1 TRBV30 TGTGCCTGGAGCTCCGGGCAAACTGAAGCTTTCTTT CAWSSGQTEAFF
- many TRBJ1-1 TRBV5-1 TGCGCCAGCAGCTCGGACGCCCAGGCAGCTGAAGCTTTCTTT CASSSDAQAAEAFF
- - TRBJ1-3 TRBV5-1 TGCGCCAGCAGCTTTGGCATCGACGGAAACACCATATATTTT CASSFGIDGNTIYF
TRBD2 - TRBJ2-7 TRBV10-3 TGTGCCATCAGTGAGTCTCCGGGACTAGCGAGAGTTAAAGAGCAGTACTTC CAISESPGLARVKEQYF
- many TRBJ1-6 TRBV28 TGTGCCACTCTGGGGCGGGTTAGGTCACCCCTCCACTTT CATLGRVRSPLHF
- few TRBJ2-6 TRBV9 TGTGCCAGCAGTTCGGACTCTGGGGCCAACGTCCTGACTTTC CASSSDSGANVLTF
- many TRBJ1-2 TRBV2 TGTGCCAGCACCCTATTGAGGGGGGCAGAGTCGACTTATGGCTACACCTTC CASTLLRGAESTYGYTF
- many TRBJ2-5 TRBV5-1 TGCGCCAGCAGCGTGGGATCGTTCGGGGAGACCCAGTACTTC CASSVGSFGETQYF
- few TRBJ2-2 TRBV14 TGTGCCAGCAGCCAATTGTCCAGAACCGGGGAGCTGTTTTTT CASSQLSRTGELFF
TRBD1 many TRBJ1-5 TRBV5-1 TGCGCCAGCAGCTTGGGGGGGACAGGGGAGCAGCCCCAGCATTTT CASSLGGTGEQPQHF
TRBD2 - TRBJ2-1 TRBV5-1 TGCGCCAGCGGCCGTAGCGGGAGTAAATACAATGAGCAGTTCTTC CASGRSGSKYNEQFF
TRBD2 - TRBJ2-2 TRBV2 TGCGCCAGCAGCCAAGATCGGGACGGGACTAGCGGGGAGCTGTTTTTT CASSQDRDGTSGELFF
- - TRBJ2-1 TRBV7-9 TGTGCCAGCAGCCCCCCTCCGGGACGGACCACCTACAATGAGCAGTTCTTC CASSPPPGRTTYNEQFF
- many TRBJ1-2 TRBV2 TGTGCCAGTTGTCCGACAGGTCATGGCTACACCTTC CASCPTGHGYTF
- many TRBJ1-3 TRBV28 TGTGCCAGCAGTTTGAGGGAGCCTGGAAACACCATATATTTT CASSLREPGNTIYF
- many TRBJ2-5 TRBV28 TGTGCCTCGCGTCCCCCCCTCCCTAACGCGGGGCAAGAGACCCAGTACTTC CASRPPLPNAGQETQYF
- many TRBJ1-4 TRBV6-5 TGTGCCAGCAGTTACTCCGGTGGGGGCAGAAATGAAAAACTGTTTTTT CASSYSGGGRNEKLFF
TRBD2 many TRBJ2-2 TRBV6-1 TGTGCCAGCATCGTCCGGGAGGGCCCCGGGGAGCTGTTTTTT CASIVREGPGELFF
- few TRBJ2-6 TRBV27 TGTGCCAGCAGTTTATATGACGGGGCCAACGTCCTGACTTTC CASSLYDGANVLTF
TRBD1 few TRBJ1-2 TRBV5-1 TGCGCCAGCAGCTCGACAGGGGGTAACTCTGGCTACACCTTC CASSSTGGNSGYTF
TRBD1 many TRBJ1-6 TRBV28 TGTGCCAGCAGTTTGACAGGGAATAATTCACCCCTCCACTTT CASSLTGNNSPLHF
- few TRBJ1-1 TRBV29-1 TGCAGCGTTGTGAACCCGGAAGCTTTCTTT CSVVNPEAFF
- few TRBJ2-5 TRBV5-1 TGCGCCAGCAGCTTGGAGGGGCAGACCCAGTACTTC CASSLEGQTQYF
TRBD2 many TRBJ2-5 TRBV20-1 TGCAGTGCTCCGGCTAGCGGGAAAGAGACCCAGTACTTC CSAPASGKETQYF
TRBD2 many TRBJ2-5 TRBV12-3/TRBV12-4 TGTGCCAGCTCCGGACTAGCGGGAGACCAAGAGACCCAGTACTTC CASSGLAGDQETQYF
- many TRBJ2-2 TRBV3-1 TGTGCCAGCAGCCAACGTCTTCGCGGGGAGCTGTTTTTT CASSQRLRGELFF
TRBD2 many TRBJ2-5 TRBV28 TGTGCCAGCAGTGGGGGTGTCGTAGTAGTGCACTCCTCCCGGGGGGCCCAGTACTTC CASSGGVVVVHSSRGAQYF
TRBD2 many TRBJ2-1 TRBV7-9 TGTGCCAGCAACCGAAGGCTAGCGGGAGGTGAGCAGTTCTTC CASNRRLAGGEQFF
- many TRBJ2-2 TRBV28 TGTGCCAGCAGTTTTCTGGCGGAAAAGGCCGGGGAGCTGTTTTTT CASSFLAEKAGELFF
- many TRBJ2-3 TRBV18 TGTGCCAGCTCACCACCCCATCCCGGGCCCCCCACAGATACGCAGTATTTT CASSPPHPGPPTDTQYF
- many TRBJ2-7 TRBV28 TGTGCCAGCAGTTTGCCGATGAGGGAGCAGTACTTC CASSLPMREQYF
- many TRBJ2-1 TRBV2 TGTGCCAGCACCGGTTTAACGGGACTGAATGAGCAGTTCTTC CASTGLTGLNEQFF
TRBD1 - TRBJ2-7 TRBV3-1 TGTGCCAGCAGCGACCGGGACAGGGGGCTCAACGAGCAGTACTTC CASSDRDRGLNEQYF
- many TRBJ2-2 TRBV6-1 TGTGCCAGCAGGTTGTGGGCCGGGGAGCTGTTTTTT CASRLWAGELFF
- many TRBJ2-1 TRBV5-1 TGCGCCAGCAGCTTACAGAGCTCCTACAATGAGCAGTTCTTC CASSLQSSYNEQFF
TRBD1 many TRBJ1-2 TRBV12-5 TGTGCTAGTGGTTCGGGACAGGGGTACTATGGCTACACCTTC CASGSGQGYYGYTF